Listed below are T cell receptor beta chains from one sample, sequenced in a study of T cells in Graves' hyperthyroidism and ophthalmopathy. From the multiplex PCR reads, TCRdb called clonotypes with MiXCR, one entry per CDR3 protein. Of a few hundred thousand distinct CDR3 sequences listed, approximately 49% are singletons. The material sequenced was peripheral blood or thyroid tissue (not recorded which). Receptors originate from an adult woman with Graves' disease, either hyperthyroidism or ophthalmopathy (not recorded which). Both conserved end residues are part of each CDR3. Fields, in order: D gene, V gene, CDR3 length, J gene, clone size, CDR3 protein, CDR3 DNA. A D gene is named only where the DNA matches it firmly. Not every row has a clone size; where given, it reads once, few, many or a size class.

D gene: .
V gene: TRBV7-2
CDR3 length: 14
J gene: TRBJ1-6
clone size: .
CDR3 protein: CASSLSRPDSPLHF
CDR3 DNA: TGTGCCAGCAGCTTGTCCAGGCCCGATTCACCCCTCCACTTT

D gene: .
V gene: TRBV10-3
CDR3 length: 16
J gene: TRBJ2-3
clone size: .
CDR3 protein: CAISDGAAGAKDTQYF
CDR3 DNA: TGTGCCATCAGTGACGGCGCCGCGGGGGCGAAAGATACGCAGTATTTT

D gene: .
V gene: TRBV6-2/TRBV6-3
CDR3 length: 13
J gene: TRBJ2-7
clone size: many
CDR3 protein: CASSSGGDYEQYF
CDR3 DNA: TGTGCCAGCAGTTCGGGTGGGGACTACGAGCAGTACTTC

D gene: .
V gene: TRBV6-2/TRBV6-3
CDR3 length: 16
J gene: TRBJ1-4
clone size: few
CDR3 protein: CASSYSWSREERKLFF
CDR3 DNA: TGTGCCAGCAGTTACTCGTGGTCCAGGGAGGAACGAAAACTGTTTTTT

D gene: .
V gene: TRBV3-1
CDR3 length: 16
J gene: TRBJ2-7
clone size: .
CDR3 protein: CASSQARSVLSYEQYF
CDR3 DNA: TGTGCCAGCAGCCAAGCCCGCTCCGTTTTGAGTTACGAGCAGTACTTC

D gene: TRBD2
V gene: TRBV5-1
CDR3 length: 16
J gene: TRBJ2-7
clone size: few
CDR3 protein: CASSRGGTDLEYEQYF
CDR3 DNA: TGCGCCAGCAGCCGGGGGGGCACAGACTTGGAATACGAGCAGTACTTC

D gene: .
V gene: TRBV29-1
CDR3 length: 12
J gene: TRBJ2-5
clone size: .
CDR3 protein: CSVVAGIETQYF
CDR3 DNA: TGCAGCGTTGTTGCGGGGATCGAGACCCAGTACTTC

D gene: TRBD1
V gene: TRBV10-3
CDR3 length: 13
J gene: TRBJ1-2
clone size: .
CDR3 protein: CAISEGTVYSYTF
CDR3 DNA: TGTGCCATCAGTGAGGGGACAGTCTACAGCTACACCTTC

D gene: TRBD2
V gene: TRBV7-2
CDR3 length: 15
J gene: TRBJ2-2
clone size: .
CDR3 protein: CASSPQGTRTGELFF
CDR3 DNA: TGTGCCAGCAGTCCTCAGGGGACTAGGACCGGGGAGCTGTTTTTT

D gene: .
V gene: TRBV27
CDR3 length: 15
J gene: TRBJ1-6
clone size: .
CDR3 protein: CASSPGGPYNSPLHF
CDR3 DNA: TGTGCCAGCAGTCCGGGGGGACCCTATAATTCACCCCTCCACTTT

D gene: .
V gene: TRBV19
CDR3 length: 11
J gene: TRBJ2-5
clone size: .
CDR3 protein: CASSMSETQYF
CDR3 DNA: TGTGCCAGTAGTATGTCAGAGACCCAGTACTTC

D gene: .
V gene: TRBV10-3
CDR3 length: 15
J gene: TRBJ1-3
clone size: .
CDR3 protein: CAWSVPGGLGNTIYF
CDR3 DNA: TGTGCCTGGAGTGTACCGGGGGGTCTTGGAAACACCATATATTTT

D gene: .
V gene: TRBV5-1
CDR3 length: 16
J gene: TRBJ1-1
clone size: .
CDR3 protein: CASSWGTKGNDAEAFF
CDR3 DNA: TGCGCCAGCAGCTGGGGGACAAAGGGGAATGATGCTGAAGCTTTCTTT

D gene: .
V gene: TRBV2
CDR3 length: 12
J gene: TRBJ1-1
clone size: .
CDR3 protein: CARNGWDTEAFF
CDR3 DNA: TGTGCTAGAAACGGTTGGGACACTGAAGCTTTCTTT

D gene: .
V gene: TRBV20-1
CDR3 length: 14
J gene: TRBJ1-1
clone size: .
CDR3 protein: CSARDEIRLGFAFF
CDR3 DNA: TGCAGTGCTAGAGATGAGATTCGATTGGGTTTTGCTTTCTTT

D gene: .
V gene: TRBV25-1
CDR3 length: 14
J gene: TRBJ1-6
clone size: .
CDR3 protein: CASRAADGYSPLHF
CDR3 DNA: TGTGCCAGCCGAGCCGCGGACGGATATTCACCCCTCCACTTT

D gene: TRBD1
V gene: TRBV24-1
CDR3 length: 14
J gene: TRBJ2-5
clone size: many
CDR3 protein: CATSDTGGVETQYF
CDR3 DNA: TGTGCCACCAGTGATACAGGGGGAGTGGAGACCCAGTACTTC

D gene: TRBD1
V gene: TRBV12-3/TRBV12-4
CDR3 length: 14
J gene: TRBJ1-5
clone size: .
CDR3 protein: CASTVTGTDQPQHF
CDR3 DNA: TGTGCCAGCACCGTGACAGGGACCGATCAGCCCCAGCATTTT

D gene: .
V gene: TRBV25-1
CDR3 length: 14
J gene: TRBJ1-5
clone size: few
CDR3 protein: CASSDGMSNQPQHF
CDR3 DNA: TGTGCCAGCAGTGACGGAATGAGCAATCAGCCCCAGCATTTT

D gene: .
V gene: TRBV7-6
CDR3 length: 15
J gene: TRBJ2-7
clone size: .
CDR3 protein: CASSPKVGSEEEQYF
CDR3 DNA: TGTGCCAGCAGCCCAAAGGTGGGGAGTGAGGAAGAGCAGTACTTC

D gene: .
V gene: TRBV20-1
CDR3 length: 12
J gene: TRBJ1-5
clone size: .
CDR3 protein: CSVRRGNQPQHF
CDR3 DNA: TGCAGTGTGAGACGGGGAAATCAGCCCCAGCATTTT

D gene: TRBD2
V gene: TRBV5-4
CDR3 length: 15
J gene: TRBJ2-3
clone size: .
CDR3 protein: CASSLPSGNADTQYF
CDR3 DNA: TGTGCCAGCAGCTTACCTAGCGGGAACGCAGATACGCAGTATTTT

D gene: .
V gene: TRBV29-1
CDR3 length: 12
J gene: TRBJ1-2
clone size: .
CDR3 protein: CSVVDSDYGYTF
CDR3 DNA: TGCAGCGTTGTGGACAGTGACTATGGCTACACCTTC

D gene: TRBD2
V gene: TRBV7-2
CDR3 length: 13
J gene: TRBJ2-7
clone size: .
CDR3 protein: CARVREGLYEQYF
CDR3 DNA: TGTGCTAGAGTCCGGGAGGGCCTTTACGAGCAGTACTTC

D gene: .
V gene: TRBV6-5
CDR3 length: 11
J gene: TRBJ1-3
clone size: many
CDR3 protein: CASSYQGTIYF
CDR3 DNA: TGTGCCAGCAGTTACCAGGGAACCATATATTTT

D gene: .
V gene: TRBV6-1
CDR3 length: 13
J gene: TRBJ2-2
clone size: many
CDR3 protein: CASGLNTPGELFF
CDR3 DNA: TGTGCCAGCGGGCTTAACACCCCCGGGGAGCTGTTTTTT

D gene: TRBD2
V gene: TRBV7-2
CDR3 length: 15
J gene: TRBJ2-5
clone size: few
CDR3 protein: CASSLGLAPQETQYF
CDR3 DNA: TGTGCCAGCAGCTTAGGACTAGCGCCGCAAGAGACCCAGTACTTC

D gene: .
V gene: TRBV7-2
CDR3 length: 12
J gene: TRBJ2-7
clone size: .
CDR3 protein: CASTSYPNEQYF
CDR3 DNA: TGTGCCAGCACCTCCTACCCCAACGAGCAGTACTTC

D gene: .
V gene: TRBV7-9
CDR3 length: 14
J gene: TRBJ1-6
clone size: few
CDR3 protein: CASGRPGNNSPLHF
CDR3 DNA: TGTGCCAGCGGCCGACCGGGAAATAATTCACCCCTCCACTTT